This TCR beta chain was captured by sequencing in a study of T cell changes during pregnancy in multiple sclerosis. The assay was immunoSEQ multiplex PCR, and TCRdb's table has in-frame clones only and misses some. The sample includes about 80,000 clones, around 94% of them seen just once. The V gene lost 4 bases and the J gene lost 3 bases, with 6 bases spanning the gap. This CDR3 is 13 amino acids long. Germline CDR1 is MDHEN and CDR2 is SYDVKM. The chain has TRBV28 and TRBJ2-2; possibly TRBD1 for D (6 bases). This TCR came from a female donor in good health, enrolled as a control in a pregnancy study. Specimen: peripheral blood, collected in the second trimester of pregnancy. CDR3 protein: CASSSGDTGELFF. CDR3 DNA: TGTGCCAGCAGTTCAGGGGACACCGGGGAGCTGTTTTTT. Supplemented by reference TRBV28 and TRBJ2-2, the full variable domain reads DVKVTQSSRYLVKRTGEKVFLECVQDMDHENMFWYRQDPGLGLRLIYFSYDVKMKEKGDIPEGYSVSREKKERFSLILESASTNQTSMYLCASSSGDTGELFFGEGSRLTVL.